These T cell receptor beta chains were read from a single sample in a study of sequential checkpoint blockade in melanoma. This table comes from immunoSEQ multiplex PCR, and its TCRdb copy is limited to in-frame clones, with some not included. The top ten hold around a third of the sample, which has about 13,000 clones, around 70% seen once. Sequences were derived from CD8+ T cells sorted from blood (inferred from file names), sampled from a patient given nivolumab and ipilimumab in sequence. All receptors derive from a human donor with melanoma. Each CDR3 is given with its conserved first and last residue. D genes are given only for firm matches. Rows give clone size only sometimes, using once, few, many, or a class for an expanded clone.

TRBJ1-4	NA	TRBV14	NA	CASSQGSRRGEKLFF	TGTGCCAGCAGCCAAGGTTCCCGGAGGGGAGAAAAACTGTTTTTT
TRBJ1-2	NA	TRBV27	TRBD1	CASSFGTGENGYTF	TGTGCCAGCAGTTTTGGGACAGGGGAGAATGGCTACACCTTC
TRBJ1-2	NA	TRBV7-1	TRBD1	CASSLTPPRQGEGYTF	TGTGCCAGCAGCTTAACCCCACCTCGACAGGGGGAAGGCTACACCTTC
TRBJ2-1	NA	TRBV9	NA	CASSVSDNEQFF	TGTGCCAGCAGCGTATCAGACAATGAGCAGTTCTTC
TRBJ2-1	NA	TRBV7-9	TRBD2	CASSLGLASGQFF	TGTGCCAGCAGCCTGGGACTAGCGTCCGGTCAGTTCTTC
TRBJ2-2	NA	TRBV7-6	TRBD2	CASSLASAGGRSGELFF	TGTGCCAGCAGCTTAGCGTCAGCGGGGGGGCGGTCCGGGGAGCTGTTTTTT
TRBJ2-7	NA	TRBV7-9	TRBD1	CASSRGRGRTYEQYF	TGTGCCAGCAGCCGAGGCAGGGGGCGAACCTACGAGCAGTACTTC
TRBJ1-5	NA	TRBV7-2	TRBD1	CASSFRDRGRNQPQHF	TGTGCCAGCAGCTTCCGGGACAGGGGAAGGAATCAGCCCCAGCATTTT
TRBJ2-2	NA	TRBV9	NA	CASTSREIDTGELFF	TGTGCCAGCACCTCCCGGGAGATCGACACCGGGGAGCTGTTTTTT
TRBJ2-3	NA	TRBV5-1	TRBD2	CASSLEAGGGPTDTQYF	TGCGCCAGCAGCTTGGAGGCGGGAGGGGGACCGACAGATACGCAGTATTTT
TRBJ1-6	NA	TRBV5-1	NA	CASSLNSGSSYNSPLHF	TGCGCCAGCAGCTTGAATAGTGGGAGCTCCTATAATTCACCCCTCCACTTT
TRBJ2-1	NA	TRBV11-2	TRBD2	CASSSHTSVSYNEQFF	TGTGCCAGCAGCTCCCACACTAGCGTATCCTACAATGAGCAGTTCTTC
TRBJ1-2	NA	TRBV9	NA	CASSVRQDDYGYTF	TGTGCCAGCAGCGTTCGACAGGACGACTATGGCTACACCTTC
TRBJ2-1	NA	TRBV27	TRBD2	CASSLSSGTTYNEQFF	TGTGCCAGCAGTTTATCGAGCGGGACTACCTACAATGAGCAGTTCTTC
TRBJ2-1	once	TRBV5-4	NA	CASSDRTRRPEQFF	TGTGCCAGCAGCGACCGGACTCGCCGCCCTGAGCAGTTCTTC
TRBJ2-3	NA	TRBV6-5	NA	CASTPFRSGDTQYF	TGTGCCAGCACCCCGTTTAGGAGCGGGGATACGCAGTATTTT
TRBJ1-6	few	TRBV6-6	NA	CASSYLGGSPSPLHF	TGTGCCAGCAGTTACTTGGGGGGGTCGCCTTCACCCCTCCACTTT
TRBJ2-5	NA	TRBV7-2	TRBD2	CASSHGTSYVGETQYF	TGTGCCAGCAGCCACGGGACTAGCTACGTGGGGGAGACCCAGTACTTC
TRBJ2-1	NA	TRBV7-9	TRBD2	CASSSLLAGENEQFF	TGTGCCAGCAGCTCGTTACTAGCGGGGGAAAATGAGCAGTTCTTC
TRBJ2-7	NA	TRBV15	TRBD1	CATSRDKGAGVYEQYF	TGTGCCACCAGCAGAGATAAGGGGGCAGGGGTCTACGAGCAGTACTTC
TRBJ2-6	few	TRBV28	TRBD2	CASTAGGFSGANVLTF	TGTGCCAGCACCGCGGGGGGCTTCTCTGGGGCCAACGTCCTGACTTTC
TRBJ2-7	NA	TRBV5-6	NA	CASSGDLYEQYF	TGTGCCAGCAGCGGAGACCTCTACGAGCAGTACTTC
TRBJ2-3	NA	TRBV7-9	NA	CASSLYSDTQYF	TGTGCCAGCAGCTTATACTCAGATACGCAGTATTTT
TRBJ2-2	NA	TRBV5-1	TRBD1	CATSDRGPTGELFF	TGCGCCACCTCGGACAGGGGGCCCACCGGGGAGCTGTTTTTT
TRBJ2-7	NA	TRBV10-3	NA	CAISEGSEQYF	TGTGCCATCAGTGAGGGCTCCGAGCAGTACTTC
TRBJ1-5	NA	TRBV7-2	NA	CASSHFGQPQHF	TGTGCCAGCAGCCACTTTGGTCAGCCCCAGCATTTT
TRBJ1-3	NA	TRBV6-5	NA	CASSPDYSGNTIYF	TGTGCCAGCAGTCCGGACTACTCTGGAAACACCATATATTTT
TRBJ2-7	NA	TRBV19	TRBD1	CASSMGTGSYEQYF	TGTGCCAGTAGTATGGGGACAGGGTCTTACGAGCAGTACTTC
TRBJ1-6	NA	TRBV9	NA	CASSQVIGVGSPLHF	TGTGCCAGCAGCCAAGTCATCGGGGTCGGGTCACCCCTCCACTTT
TRBJ1-3	few	TRBV4-1	NA	CASSQDPLSGNTIYF	TGCGCCAGCAGCCAAGATCCCCTCTCTGGAAACACCATATATTTT
TRBJ2-5	few	TRBV9	TRBD2	CASSPSVAGSNQETQYF	TGTGCCAGCAGCCCCTCGGTAGCGGGGTCAAACCAAGAGACCCAGTACTTC
TRBJ2-3	NA	TRBV29-1	TRBD2	CSVEAVAGDTQYF	TGCAGCGTTGAAGCGGTAGCGGGAGATACGCAGTATTTT
TRBJ2-1	NA	TRBV30	TRBD1	CAWSGTGDYSPSFSSYNEQFF	TGTGCCTGGTCCGGGACAGGGGATTACTCTCCTAGCTTTAGCTCCTACAATGAGCAGTTCTTC
TRBJ1-1	NA	TRBV6-9	TRBD1	CASSYPGQGSSLNTEAFF	TGTGCCAGCAGTTACCCTGGACAGGGGTCATCCCTCAACACTGAAGCTTTCTTT
TRBJ2-7	NA	TRBV5-5	NA	CASSWGLGTYEQYF	TGTGCCAGCAGCTGGGGACTGGGGACCTACGAGCAGTACTTC
TRBJ1-2	many	TRBV7-9	TRBD1	CASSLTPPRQGEGYTF	TGTGCCAGCAGCTTAACCCCACCTCGACAGGGGGAAGGCTACACCTTC
TRBJ2-7	NA	TRBV27	TRBD2	CASSRLAGGSYEQYF	TGTGCCAGCAGTCGCCTAGCGGGGGGCTCCTACGAGCAGTACTTC
TRBJ2-3	once	TRBV27	TRBD2	CASSLGTSGRGRDTQYF	TGTGCCAGCAGTTTAGGGACTAGCGGGAGAGGGCGAGATACGCAGTATTTT
TRBJ1-5	NA	TRBV10-3	NA	CAISPTWSQPQHF	TGTGCCATCAGTCCCACCTGGAGCCAGCCCCAGCATTTT
TRBJ2-7	NA	TRBV6-5	TRBD1	CASSFGDSSYEQYF	TGTGCCAGCAGTTTCGGGGACAGTTCCTACGAGCAGTACTTC
TRBJ2-5	NA	TRBV2	TRBD2	CASSEWSSGQETQYF	TGTGCCAGCAGTGAATGGTCTAGCGGGCAAGAGACCCAGTACTTC
TRBJ2-1	NA	TRBV29-1	TRBD1	CSVDGQGMRVNEQFF	TGCAGCGTTGATGGACAGGGGATGCGGGTGAATGAGCAGTTCTTC
TRBJ1-4	NA	TRBV29-1	NA	CSVETTATNEKLFF	TGCAGCGTTGAGACAACTGCAACTAATGAAAAACTGTTTTTT
TRBJ2-3	NA	TRBV2	TRBD1	CASRRQGSDTQYF	TGTGCCAGCAGGCGACAGGGTTCAGATACGCAGTATTTT
TRBJ2-1	NA	TRBV6-1	NA	CASRGLSNNEQFF	TGTGCCAGCAGGGGGCTCTCAAACAATGAGCAGTTCTTC
TRBJ2-1	NA	TRBV7-9	NA	CASSSILPSSYNEQFF	TGTGCCAGCAGCTCAATACTTCCTAGCTCCTACAATGAGCAGTTCTTC
TRBJ2-7	NA	TRBV7-9	TRBD2	CASSPLAGVYEQYF	TGTGCCAGCAGCCCCCTAGCGGGAGTCTACGAGCAGTACTTC
TRBJ1-2	NA	TRBV6-1	TRBD1	CAIPGQGNYGYTF	TGTGCCATCCCGGGACAGGGTAACTATGGCTACACCTTC
TRBJ1-1	NA	TRBV19	NA	CASRSTRTEAFF	TGTGCCAGTAGATCGACGAGGACTGAAGCTTTCTTT